These 27 T cell receptor beta chains were all obtained from the same sample, sequenced in a study of cytomegalovirus exposure and HLA in healthy donors. The PCR ran on 60 Vbeta and 13 Jbeta primers. Libraries were prepared by immunoSEQ multiplex PCR; TCRdb keeps only in-frame clonotypes and omits some of them. Of 100,000 to 150,000 clones listed, 74% are singletons. The sample consisted of PBMCs. These receptors all stem from a woman aged 45 to 65 in good health and CMV-seropositive.

The chain employs TRBV18 and TRBJ2-7; 8 bases fit TRBD1. Germline V gene lookup returns CDR1 KGHSH and CDR2 LQKENI. The V segment lost 3 bases and the J segment 0 bases; nucleotides outside the gene matches: 4. This CDR3 has 15 amino acids. The CDR3 DNA is TGTGCCAGCTCACCGGGACAGGATAGCTCCTACGAGCAGTACTTC. Protein: CASSPGQDSSYEQYF.

The V and J genes are TRBV5-4 and TRBJ1-1; D unclear. Per germline, CDR1 SGHNT and CDR2 YYREEE (reference sequence). The CDR3 contains 13 residues. V was pared by 0 bases and J by 7 bases, with 10 bases between. As DNA, the CDR3 is TGTGCCAGCAGCTTGGTTCAATCGAGTGAAGCTTTCTTT. Its translation is CASSLVQSSEAFF.

V and J are TRBV7-2 and TRBJ1-2; D possibly corresponds to TRBD1 (5 bases). The CDR3 covers 14 residues. Trimming removed 0 bases at V and 8 bases at J, with 13 bases between. CDR1 and CDR2 from the germline V gene are SGHTA and FQGNSA. The DNA for the CDR3 is TGTGCCAGCAGCTTAGCGGACAATAAGGAGGGCTACACCTTC. Protein sequence: CASSLADNKEGYTF.

The V call is TRBV15, the J call TRBJ1-2; TRBD1 matches at 8 bases. Germline-derived CDR1 and CDR2 are LNHNV and YYDKDF (reference sequence). V lost 6 bases to trimming and J lost 8 bases; unmatched junction nucleotides: 8. The CDR3 is 13 residues long. CDR3 loop: CATRGTGGQGYTF. DNA for the CDR3: TGTGCCACCAGGGGTACAGGGGGTCAGGGCTACACCTTC. Full variable domain (missing parts from reference TRBV15 and TRBJ1-2): DAMVIQNPRYQVTQFGKPVTLSCSQTLNHNVMYWYQQKSSQAPKLLFHYYDKDFNNEADTPDNFQSRRPNTSFCFLDIRSPGLGDTAMYLCATRGTGGQGYTFGSGTRLTVV.

J is TRBJ2-1 and V is TRBV5-1, with 8 bases that match TRBD1. From germline, CDR1 is SGHRS and CDR2 YFSETQ. The V gene end was trimmed by 7 bases and the J gene end by 8 bases; junction bases not matched to a gene: 8. The CDR3 is 13 amino acids. The CDR3 is CASRLPGGHEQFF. The CDR3 coding sequence is TGCGCCAGCCGCCTCCCAGGGGGCCATGAGCAGTTCTTC.

This chain connects TRBV5-1 to TRBJ2-3, with D possibly being TRBD1 (6 bases). The CDR3 has 17 residues. Germline V CDR1 and CDR2: SGHRS, YFSETQ. Trimming left V 4 bases short and J 2 bases short, with 20 bases between. The CDR3 region is CASSPATGPYPTDTQYF. For the CDR3, the DNA is TGCGCCAGCAGCCCCGCTACAGGGCCCTATCCCACAGATACGCAGTATTTT.

The V gene is TRBV30, the J gene TRBJ2-2; TRBD2 matches 10 bases. Unmatched junction bases numbered 5, after V lost 5 bases and J lost 2 bases. CDR3 length: 15 amino acids. Looked up from germline, CDR1 is GTSNPN and CDR2 is SVGIG (reference sequence). Here the CDR3 DNA reads TGTGCCTGGGAACCTAGCGGGGGAAACACCGGGGAGCTGTTTTTT. Translated, it gives CAWEPSGGNTGELFF.

The rearrangement links TRBV19 to TRBJ1-5; D possibly corresponds to TRBD1 (6 bases). CDR3 length: 13 amino acids. CDR1 and CDR2 (germline): LNHDA, SQIVND (reference sequence). V lost 11 bases to trimming and J lost 7 bases, with 18 bases between them. The CDR3 region is CAGATGIEQPQHF. CDR3 bases: TGTGCCGGGGCTACAGGGATTGAACAGCCCCAGCATTTT.

The rearrangement uses TRBV7-9 and TRBJ1-2, with D unclear. The CDR3 covers 15 residues. Trimming cost V 0 bases and J 4 bases, with 12 bases left between them. Germline-derived CDR1 and CDR2 are SEHNR and FQNEAQ (reference sequence). The CDR3 region is CASSLAVTAGYGYTF. The CDR3 DNA sequence: TGTGCCAGCAGCTTAGCTGTAACAGCGGGCTATGGCTACACCTTC.

This chain links TRBV2 with TRBJ2-3, with 12 bases matching TRBD2. The CDR3 is 18 amino acids. The V and J ends lost 4 bases and 1 base, in that order; junction bases with no gene match: 9. CDR1 is SNHLY and CDR2 is FYNNEI in the germline V gene. The CDR3 reads CASSGGPGLAGRTDTQYF. DNA for the CDR3: TGTGCCAGCAGTGGAGGCCCCGGACTAGCGGGGCGCACAGATACGCAGTATTTT.

The chain couples TRBV5-1 to TRBJ1-3; D not certain. V was shortened by 0 bases and J by 2 bases, with 6 bases between the two germline ends. Looked up from germline, CDR1 is SGHRS and CDR2 is YFSETQ. This CDR3 region has 14 residues. CDR3 sequence (DNA): TGCGCCAGCAGCTTGGAACCAGCTGGAAACACCATATATTTT. This sequence encodes CASSLEPAGNTIYF.

The chain recombines TRBV28 with TRBJ1-2, with TRBD1 identical over 10 bases. The CDR3 runs to 12 residues. The germline V gene encodes CDR1 MDHEN and CDR2 SYDVKM. The junction had 2 bases not matched to a gene; V was cut back by 5 bases and J by 8 bases. CDR3 region: CASSRQGAGYTF. CDR3 nucleotide sequence: TGTGCCAGCAGTCGACAGGGGGCCGGCTACACCTTC.

A single count supports this clone. This sample includes further DNA sequences coding for the same CDR3. V gene TRBV7-9 combines with J gene TRBJ1-2; a possible D gene is TRBD1 (6 bases). The CDR3 loop spans 14 amino acids. Germline V lookup: CDR1 SEHNR, CDR2 FQNEAQ (reference sequence). V was cut by 5 bases and J by 2 bases, with 12 bases left in between. This chain's CDR3 is CASSLGTHNYGYTF. Written as DNA, the CDR3 is TGTGCCAGCAGCCTTGGGACACACAACTATGGCTACACCTTC.

The chain recombines TRBV7-2 with TRBJ2-7; D might be TRBD2 (7 bases). V shed 7 bases and J shed 5 bases, with 15 bases lying between them. The CDR3 runs to 13 residues. The germline CDR1 and CDR2 sequences are SGHTA and FQGNSA. The CDR3 bases are TGTGCCAGCAACCCCGGGGGGCGAAACGAGCAGTACTTC. Translation gives CASNPGGRNEQYF.

This clone has more than one count but fewer than ten. J is TRBJ2-7 and V is TRBV7-2; TRBD1 agrees at 7 bases. V was clipped by 8 bases and J by 6 bases; unmatched bases: 16. CDR3 length equals 15 residues. Per germline, CDR1 SGHTA and CDR2 FQGNSA. As DNA, the CDR3 is TGTGCCAGCGCCAACTGGACAGGATCCCAACCCGAGCAGTACTTC. Encoded protein: CASANWTGSQPEQYF.

This chain uses TRBV4-3 with TRBJ1-2; 8 bases line up with TRBD1. Germline V gene lookup returns CDR1 LGHNA and CDR2 YSLEER. The CDR3 contains 15 residues. With V trimmed by 0 bases and J by 3 bases, 3 bases remained unmatched. This chain's CDR3 is CASSQDQGADYGYTF. CDR3 sequence (DNA): TGCGCCAGCAGCCAAGATCAGGGGGCTGACTATGGCTACACCTTC.

The rearrangement joins TRBV10-3 to TRBJ2-7; 12 bases agree with TRBD1. In germline, CDR1 is ENHRY, CDR2 SYGVKD. The CDR3 is 14 amino acids. With 1 base clipped from V and 6 bases from J, the junction kept 1 base outside the gene matches. The CDR3 loop is CAISEWDRGREQYF. The DNA of the CDR3 is TGTGCCATCAGTGAGTGGGACAGGGGGCGCGAGCAGTACTTC.

The chain recombines TRBV19 with TRBJ2-5; 7 bases match TRBD1. This CDR3 comprises 15 residues. CDR1 is LNHDA and CDR2 is SQIVND in the germline V gene (reference sequence). V trimming: 6 bases; J trimming: 0 bases; junction bases outside the gene matches: 7. The CDR3 DNA reads TGTGCCAGTAGCGTGGGACAGTATAACCAAGAGACCCAGTACTTC. This sequence encodes CASSVGQYNQETQYF. Looking up the rest from reference TRBV19 and TRBJ2-5 gives the full variable domain: DGGITQSPKYLFRKEGQNVTLSCEQNLNHDAMYWYRQDPGQGLRLIYYSQIVNDFQKGDIAEGYSVSREKKESFPLTVTSAQKNPTAFYLCASSVGQYNQETQYFGPGTRLLVL.

The chain combines TRBV7-9 with TRBJ2-5, with TRBD2 matching 15 bases. Germline loops: CDR1 SEHNR, CDR2 FQNEAQ (reference sequence). The CDR3 sequence is 17 residues long. The J segment lost 5 bases and the V segment lost 4 bases, leaving 8 bases of the junction unmatched. CDR3 amino acids: CASSSGLAGGHGETQYF. DNA of the CDR3: TGTGCCAGCAGCTCCGGACTAGCGGGGGGGCATGGTGAGACCCAGTACTTC.

In its sample, this clone was seen once. The chain links TRBV4-1 to TRBJ2-5; D possibly corresponds to TRBD2 (6 bases). The CDR3 extends over 14 amino acids. V was cut by 1 base and J by 5 bases, with 11 bases left in between. Germline assignment: CDR1 MGHRA and CDR2 YSYEKL. Here the CDR3 reads CASSQVGTGETQYF. For the CDR3, the DNA is TGCGCCAGCAGCCAAGTAGGGACTGGTGAGACCCAGTACTTC.

About this clone: This same CDR3 is encoded by further DNA sequences in the sample. This sequence joins TRBV7-7 and TRBJ2-5; 8 bases align to TRBD2. The CDR3 length is 14 residues. In germline, CDR1 is SSHAT, CDR2 FNYEAQ (reference sequence). The trim removed 2 bases at V and 2 bases at J, leaving 1 base unmatched. CDR3 coding DNA: TGTGCCAGCAGCTTACTAGCGGGTCAAGAGACCCAGTACTTC. Protein: CASSLLAGQETQYF.

The V call is TRBV10-3, the J call TRBJ2-3; TRBD2 matches 10 bases. With 4 bases clipped from V and 1 base from J, the junction kept 11 bases outside the gene matches. The germline V gene encodes CDR1 ENHRY and CDR2 SYGVKD. This CDR3 comprises 18 residues. CDR3 DNA: TGTGCCATCAGTGCTCAACTAGCGGGGATGGTAGGCACAGATACGCAGTATTTT. Residues: CAISAQLAGMVGTDTQYF.

This sequence joins TRBV5-5 and TRBJ1-4, with D possibly being TRBD1 (6 bases). Looked up from germline, CDR1 is SGHKS and CDR2 is YYEKEE (reference sequence). The CDR3 loop spans 11 amino acids. The V end lost 3 bases, the J end lost 10 bases, and 7 bases lay between the germline ends. DNA of the CDR3: TGTGCCAGCAGCTCCAGGGGAAAACTGTTTTTT. Amino acids: CASSSRGKLFF.

The chain links TRBV28 to TRBJ1-1; D is undetermined. Per germline, CDR1 MDHEN and CDR2 SYDVKM. V was clipped by 5 bases and J by 6 bases, with 13 bases between them. CDR3 size: 13 residues. CDR3 DNA: TGTGCCAGCAGTCCCTCGTGGGCGCCTGAAGCTTTCTTT. Translation gives CASSPSWAPEAFF. The full variable domain, in which reference TRBV28 and TRBJ1-1 provide the parts outside the CDR3, is DVKVTQSSRYLVKRTGEKVFLECVQDMDHENMFWYRQDPGLGLRLIYFSYDVKMKEKGDIPEGYSVSREKKERFSLILESASTNQTSMYLCASSPSWAPEAFFGQGTRLTVV.

For this clone: The CDR3 does not close with the conserved phenylalanine or tryptophan, likely indicating a read error. The DNA is omitted, as the CDR3 cannot be located on it reliably, and the CDR3 follows TCRdb's listing. The rearrangement joins TRBV19 to TRBJ1-1; the D segment call TRBD1 is taken from the table without a DNA check. A total of 13 residues make up the CDR3, ends included. Germline CDR1 LNHDA, CDR2 SQIVND (reference sequence). CDR3 region: CASSIRRQGFFEI.

The chain recombines TRBV10-3 with TRBJ1-5, with D possibly TRBD1 on 5 matching bases. The CDR3 runs to 11 residues. CDR1 ENHRY and CDR2 SYGVKD come from the germline V gene. V was pared by 10 bases and J by 7 bases, with 11 bases between. CDR3 amino acids: CATGRVQPQHF. Here the CDR3 DNA reads TGTGCCACCGGCAGGGTCCAGCCCCAGCATTTT.

The V call is TRBV6-6, the J call TRBJ1-5; D perhaps matches TRBD1 (6 bases). The CDR3 runs to 15 residues. CDR1 is MNHNY, CDR2 SVGAGI, per germline (reference sequence). V gave up 6 bases and J gave up 0 bases, with 12 bases separating them. In nucleotides, the CDR3 is TGTGCCAGCAGCCGATCACAGGGTAGCAATCAGCCCCAGCATTTT. Translated: CASSRSQGSNQPQHF.